This T cell receptor (beta chain) originates from a study of metastatic and nonmetastatic thyroid tumors. Original processing methods: The authors used CDR3 differences across clinicopathological groups to build a distant-metastasis classifier for papillary thyroid cancer. With MiXCR, TCRdb called clones anew from the PCR reads. In this record, the V and J calls reflect TCRdb's handling and not the investigators' own analysis. The repertoire holds 6,500 to 10,000 clones, with about 30% as singletons. No treatment of any kind had been given to any patient before thyroid surgery. This clone was detected a few times. V gave up 8 bases and J gave up 1 base, with 11 bases separating them. This CDR3 has 12 amino acids. Germline-derived CDR1 and CDR2 are DFQATT and SNEGSKA (reference sequence).

The gene calls are TRBV20-1 and TRBJ1-1; D gene unclear. The sample consisted of adjacent normal tissue. The source is a female donor with papillary thyroid cancer or a benign thyroid nodule (not recorded which). Some clones in this sample may be carry-over from other donors' samples. CDR3 sequence (DNA): TGCAGTTCCCCCCCCCGGAACACTGAAGCTTTCTTT. It yields the protein CSSPPRNTEAFF.